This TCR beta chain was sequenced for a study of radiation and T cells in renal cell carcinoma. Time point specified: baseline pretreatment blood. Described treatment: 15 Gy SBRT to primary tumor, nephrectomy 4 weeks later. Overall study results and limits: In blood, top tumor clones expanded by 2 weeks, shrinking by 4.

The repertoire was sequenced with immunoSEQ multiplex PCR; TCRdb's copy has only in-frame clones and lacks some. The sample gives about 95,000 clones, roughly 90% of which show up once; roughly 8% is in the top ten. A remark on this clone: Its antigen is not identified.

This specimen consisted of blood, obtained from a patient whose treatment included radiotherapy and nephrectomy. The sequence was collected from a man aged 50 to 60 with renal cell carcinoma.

CDR3 amino acids: CASSHYSGTGNGYTF. The CDR3 region has the DNA TGTGCCAGCAGCCACTATTCCGGGACAGGGAATGGCTACACCTTC. The rearrangement uses TRBV11-2 and TRBJ1-2, with 9 bases that match TRBD1. In germline, CDR1 is SGHAT, CDR2 FQNNGV. V gave up 5 bases and J gave up 6 bases; unmatched junction bases: 10. This CDR3 comprises 15 residues.